The 4 T cell receptor beta chains presented below share a single source sample, sequenced in a study of cytomegalovirus exposure and HLA in healthy donors. The PCR ran on 60 Vbeta and 13 Jbeta primers. This table comes from immunoSEQ multiplex PCR, and its TCRdb copy is limited to in-frame clones, with some not included. The data hold more than 90,000 clones, with about 80% observed a single time. Sequencing used PBMCs. These receptors were collected from a man aged 45-60 years in good health and CMV-seropositive.

The gene calls are TRBV4-1 and TRBJ2-2, with 8 bases identical to TRBD1. V lost 5 bases, J lost 7 bases, and 12 bases stayed unmatched. This CDR3 contains 16 residues. In germline, CDR1 is MGHRA, CDR2 YSYEKL. CDR3 amino acids: CASSVQGAEALGELFF. Written as DNA, the CDR3 is TGCGCCAGCAGCGTCCAGGGGGCGGAAGCTCTCGGGGAGCTGTTTTTT.

V usage is TRBV18 and J usage is TRBJ2-2; 14 bases are a match to TRBD2. Germline V gene sequence: CDR1 KGHSH, CDR2 LQKENI. Trimming removed 6 bases from V and 3 bases from J; junction bases left unmatched: 9. The CDR3 consists of 18 residues. CDR3 protein: CASSPTSGRALDTGELFF. The CDR3 nucleotides are TGTGCCAGCTCTCCGACTAGCGGGAGGGCCCTCGACACCGGGGAGCTGTTTTTT.

The gene calls are TRBV7-2 and TRBJ2-7; the match to TRBD2 covers 10 bases. V trimming: 5 bases; J trimming: 5 bases; junction bases outside the gene matches: 12. The CDR3 loop spans 16 amino acids. From germline, CDR1 is SGHTA and CDR2 FQGNSA. The CDR3 DNA reads TGTGCCAGCAGCCCCCAGTCGACTAGCGGGTGGAACGAGCAGTACTTC. Translating it yields CASSPQSTSGWNEQYF.

The chain recombines TRBV5-4 with TRBJ1-4; 8 nucleotides match TRBD1. Germline-derived CDR1 and CDR2 are SGHNT and YYREEE (reference sequence). Losses at the gene ends were 5 bases for V and 0 bases for J; bases not matched to a gene: 6. This CDR3 contains 16 residues. The CDR3 region is CASSPGGTATNEKLFF. CDR3 sequence (DNA): TGTGCCAGCAGTCCAGGGGGCACGGCAACTAATGAAAAACTGTTTTTT.